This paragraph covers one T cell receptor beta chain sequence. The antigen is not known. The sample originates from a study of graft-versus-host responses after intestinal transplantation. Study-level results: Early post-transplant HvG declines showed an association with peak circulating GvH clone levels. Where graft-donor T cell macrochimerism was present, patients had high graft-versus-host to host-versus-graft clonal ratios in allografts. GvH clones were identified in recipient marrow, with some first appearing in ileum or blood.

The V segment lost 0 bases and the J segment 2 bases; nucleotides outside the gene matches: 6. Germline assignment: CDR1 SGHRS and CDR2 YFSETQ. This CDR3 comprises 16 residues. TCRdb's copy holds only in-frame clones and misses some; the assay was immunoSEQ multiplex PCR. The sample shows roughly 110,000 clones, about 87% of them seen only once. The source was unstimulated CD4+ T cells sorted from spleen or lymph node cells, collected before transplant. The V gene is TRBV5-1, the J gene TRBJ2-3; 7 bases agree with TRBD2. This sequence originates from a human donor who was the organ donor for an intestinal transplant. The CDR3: CASSLGRELSTDTQYF. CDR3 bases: TGCGCCAGCAGCTTGGGGCGGGAGCTATCCACAGATACGCAGTATTTT.